This TCR beta chain was documented in a study of beta chain features in type 1 diabetes. The germline V gene encodes CDR1 MNHEY and CDR2 SVGAGI. Trimming shortened V by 4 bases and J by 4 bases, and 11 bases separated the two germline ends. This CDR3 is 14 amino acids long. Reverse transcribing all isolated RNA meant expressed TCRB transcripts were sequenced. Measured with immunoSEQ multiplex PCR; TCRdb has only the in-frame clones, and not every one. This table has about 180,000 clones, less than 15% appearing once. The receptor's source is a woman aged 18-29 years in good health. Sequenced sample: central memory CD4+ T cells from blood. V and J are TRBV6-5 and TRBJ1-5; the D is unclear. CDR3 DNA sequence: TGTGCCAGCAGTTCCCCTGAGAGTAATCAGCCCCAGCATTTT. This sequence encodes CASSSPESNQPQHF.